This T cell receptor (beta chain) emerged from a study of regulatory T cells in long-lasting Graves disease. Study-level background: Antithyroid drug use was under 3 months in newly diagnosed Graves' patients. Study results and limitations: Sharing of public clonotypes was greater in persistent patients (about 2,700) than in new patients (around 930).

As to time point: newly diagnosed GD, antithyroid drugs for less than 3 months. PBMCs were the source of the RNA used for TCR sequencing. This clonotype was detected many times. Antigen: not known. Sequencing libraries for TCR beta were prepared with iRepertoire HTBI primers and Arm-PCR of CDR3 regions. Each CDR3 protein gets one entry after TCRdb re-called the multiplex PCR reads with MiXCR. Of under 700,000 distinct CDR3 sequences detected, about 15% appear once; the ten largest clones hold more than 20%. The same specimen was also included in a second study, on T cells in Graves' hyperthyroidism and ophthalmopathy.

This sequence originates from a woman aged 35 to 59 with Graves disease. Sequencing used peripheral blood mononuclear cells (PBMCs), obtained at new diagnosis, from a patient treated with antithyroid drugs.

CDR3 DNA: TGTGCCAGCAGCTTCGACAGGGGATGGTGGACTGAAGCTTTCTTT. It encodes CASSFDRGWWTEAFF. The chain recombines TRBV7-9 with TRBJ1-1; the match to TRBD1 covers 8 bases. V dropped 3 bases and J dropped 5; count of bases not matched to a gene: 8. The CDR3 length is 15 residues. CDR1 and CDR2 from the germline V gene are SEHNR and FQNEAQ (reference sequence).